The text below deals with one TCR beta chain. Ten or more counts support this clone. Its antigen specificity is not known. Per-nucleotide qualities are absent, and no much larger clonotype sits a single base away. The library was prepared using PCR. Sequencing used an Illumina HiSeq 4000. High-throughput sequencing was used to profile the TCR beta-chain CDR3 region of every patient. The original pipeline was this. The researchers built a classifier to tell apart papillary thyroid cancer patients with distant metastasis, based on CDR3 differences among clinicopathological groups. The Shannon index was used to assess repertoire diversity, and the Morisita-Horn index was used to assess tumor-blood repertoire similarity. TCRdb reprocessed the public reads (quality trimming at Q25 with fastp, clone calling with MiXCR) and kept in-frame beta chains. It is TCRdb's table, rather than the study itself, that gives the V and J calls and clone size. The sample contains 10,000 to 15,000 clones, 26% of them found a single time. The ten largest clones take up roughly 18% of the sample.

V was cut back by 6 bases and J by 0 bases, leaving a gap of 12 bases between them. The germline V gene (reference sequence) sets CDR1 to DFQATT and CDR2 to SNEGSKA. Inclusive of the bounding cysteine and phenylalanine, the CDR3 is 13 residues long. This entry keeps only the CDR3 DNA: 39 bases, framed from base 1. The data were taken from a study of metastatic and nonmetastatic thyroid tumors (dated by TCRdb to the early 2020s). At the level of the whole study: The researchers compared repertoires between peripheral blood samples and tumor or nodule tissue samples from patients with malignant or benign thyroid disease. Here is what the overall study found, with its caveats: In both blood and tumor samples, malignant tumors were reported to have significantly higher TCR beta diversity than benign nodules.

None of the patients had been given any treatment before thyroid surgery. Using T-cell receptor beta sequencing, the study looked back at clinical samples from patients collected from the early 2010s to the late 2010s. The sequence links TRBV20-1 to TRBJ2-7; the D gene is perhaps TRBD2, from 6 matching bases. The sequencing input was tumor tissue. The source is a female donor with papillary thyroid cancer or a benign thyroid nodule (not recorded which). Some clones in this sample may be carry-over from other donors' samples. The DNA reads TGCAGTGCCCGGGGGATGAGCTCCTACGAGCAGTACTTC. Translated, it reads CSARGMSSYEQYF.